One and the same sample provided the 11 T cell receptor beta chains below, sequenced in a study of blood T cell repertoires in COVID-19. TCRdb's table, derived via immunoSEQ multiplex PCR, lists solely in-frame clones and lacks some. The table has a few hundred thousand clones, around four fifths seen once. Sequenced: peripheral blood. These receptors were taken from a man aged 25-45 years who had recovered from COVID-19.

The chain uses TRBV7-9 and TRBJ1-5, with a possible D match to TRBD1 (6 bases). CDR1 and CDR2 from the germline V gene are SEHNR and FQNEAQ (reference sequence). CDR3 length: 14 amino acids. The V end was cut by 1 base, the J end by 7 bases, with 11 bases between. In DNA, the CDR3 is TGTGCCAGCAGCTTAGGCCCAGGGGAGCAGCCCCAGCATTTT. Its translation: CASSLGPGEQPQHF.

This clone was observed once. The chain carries TRBV29-1 and TRBJ2-5; possible D gene TRBD2, 6 bases. Germline V gene data show CDR1 as SQVTM and CDR2 as ANQGSEA. Trimming removed 7 bases at V and 1 base at J, with 22 bases between. CDR3 length: 16 amino acids. The CDR3 is CSAFERVSGVQETQYF. Here the CDR3 DNA reads TGCAGCGCCTTCGAGCGGGTTAGCGGCGTCCAAGAGACCCAGTACTTC.

The count of this clone is one. The chain has TRBV3-1 (or the pseudogene TRBV3-2) and TRBJ2-5; 7 bases map to TRBD1. V lost 4 bases to trimming and J lost 1 base; unmatched junction nucleotides: 3. CDR1 is LGHDT and CDR2 is YNNKEL in the germline V gene (reference sequence). The CDR3 extends over 14 amino acids. CDR3 residues: CASSPGTVQETQYF. In DNA, the CDR3 is TGTGCCAGCAGCCCCGGGACAGTCCAAGAGACCCAGTACTTC.

The V call is TRBV19, the J call TRBJ1-5; tentatively, D is TRBD1 (5 bases). Germline values: CDR1 LNHDA, CDR2 SQIVND (reference sequence). The CDR3 is 15 residues long. V was pared by 8 bases and J by 2 bases, with 16 bases between. Written as DNA, the CDR3 is TGTGCCAGTGGGACTGTTGAGGGCGGCAATCAGCCCCAGCATTTT. It encodes CASGTVEGGNQPQHF.

The chain combines TRBV25-1 with TRBJ2-1; the D gene is possibly TRBD2 (5 bases). The CDR3 is 14 residues long. Germline assignment: CDR1 MGHDK and CDR2 SYGVNS. Trimming pared 4 bases from V and 2 bases from J, leaving 9 bases between. The DNA for the CDR3 is TGTGCCAGCAGTGCGACCGGGACCTACAATGAGCAGTTCTTC. Encoded protein: CASSATGTYNEQFF.

The gene calls are TRBV15 and TRBJ1-4, with D possibly being TRBD1 (5 bases). V shed 0 bases and J shed 6 bases, with 11 bases lying between them. This CDR3 region has 15 residues. Germline CDR1 is LNHNV and CDR2 is YYDKDF (reference sequence). The CDR3 sequence is CATSRDRSGDEKLFF. DNA for the CDR3: TGTGCCACCAGCAGAGATAGGTCGGGGGATGAAAAACTGTTTTTT.

J is TRBJ2-3 and V is TRBV2; 9 bases are a match to TRBD1. CDR3 length: 15 residues. V was clipped by 10 bases and J by 3 bases; unmatched bases: 11. From germline, CDR1 is SNHLY and CDR2 FYNNEI. This CDR3 is CAISERDRETDTQYF. In DNA form, the CDR3 reads TGTGCCATTTCCGAAAGGGACAGGGAAACAGATACGCAGTATTTT.

The chain has TRBV7-9 and TRBJ2-7, with TRBD1 as a possible D gene (7 bases). CDR1 SEHNR and CDR2 FQNEAQ come from the germline V gene (reference sequence). Trimming removed 1 base at V and 6 bases at J, with 16 bases between. The CDR3 has 15 residues. CDR3 region: CASSLGVGQGGEQYF. The CDR3 DNA reads as TGTGCCAGCAGCTTAGGAGTTGGGCAGGGGGGCGAGCAGTACTTC.

J is TRBJ1-5 and V is TRBV6-5; 8 bases fit TRBD1. CDR3 length: 15 residues. V dropped 6 bases and J dropped 5; count of bases not matched to a gene: 9. The germline gives CDR1 MNHEY, CDR2 SVGAGI. DNA for the CDR3: TGTGCCAGCAGGGCAGGACAGGGAAGGGATCAGCCCCAGCATTTT. It encodes CASRAGQGRDQPQHF.

This chain links TRBV5-1 with TRBJ1-1, with D unclear. Trimming cost V 5 bases and J 4 bases, with 9 bases left between them. Germline V gene sequence: CDR1 SGHRS, CDR2 YFSETQ. This CDR3 is 12 amino acids long. The DNA for the CDR3 is TGCGCCAGCAGGGTCAGTTCCACTGAAGCTTTCTTT. It codes for CASRVSSTEAFF.

This clone was counted between two and nine times. The rearrangement uses TRBV2 and TRBJ2-1; D unresolved. Germline V gives CDR1 SNHLY, CDR2 FYNNEI. The CDR3 loop spans 15 amino acids. V was pared by 7 bases and J by 8 bases, with 21 bases between. The chain's CDR3 is CASILRLPGSDEQFF. The CDR3 DNA reads TGTGCCAGCATATTGAGGTTACCCGGGTCGGATGAGCAGTTCTTC.